The 5 T cell receptor beta chains listed next were all sequenced from one sample in a study of blood T cell repertoires in COVID-19. This table comes from immunoSEQ multiplex PCR, and its TCRdb copy is limited to in-frame clones, with some not included. The sample includes approximately 94,000 clones, roughly 87% of them seen just once. The sample was peripheral blood. These receptor sequences come from a man in his thirties or forties in a cohort sampled during active COVID-19.

This sequence joins TRBV23-1 and TRBJ1-1, with 10 positions matching TRBD1. TRBV23-1 is reported as an ORF; its role is uncertain. The CDR3 is 22 amino acids. V was pared by 1 base and J by 0 bases, with 20 bases of the junction left unmatched. CDR3 sequence reads: CASSQFGPGQGPRGAMNTEAFF. In nucleotides, the CDR3 is TGCGCCAGCAGTCAATTCGGACCGGGACAGGGGCCGCGAGGGGCTATGAACACTGAAGCTTTCTTT.

This chain links TRBV6-5 with TRBJ1-2, with a possible D match to TRBD1 (6 bases). This CDR3 is built from 14 residues. CDR1 is MNHEY, CDR2 SVGAGI, per germline. Trimming took off 7 bases at V and 4 bases at J, with 16 bases between the two ends. The CDR3 protein is CASTKTWDTYGYTF. CDR3 sequence (DNA): TGTGCCAGCACCAAAACTTGGGACACCTATGGCTACACCTTC.

The rearrangement joins TRBV5-1 to TRBJ2-7, with TRBD1 matching 7 bases. Germline V gene lookup returns CDR1 SGHRS and CDR2 YFSETQ. Unmatched junction bases numbered 5, after V lost 1 base and J lost 7 bases. The CDR3 is 13 amino acids. DNA for the CDR3: TGCGCCAGCAGCTTGACGTCAGGGGGAGAGCAGTACTTC. This encodes CASSLTSGGEQYF.

In its sample, this clone was seen a few times. The chain is built from TRBV5-1 and TRBJ2-7; the D gene is possibly TRBD2 (5 bases). This CDR3 spans 12 amino acids. Germline loops: CDR1 SGHRS, CDR2 YFSETQ. The V and J ends lost 5 bases and 5 bases respectively, with 11 bases between them. The CDR3 coding sequence is TGCGCCAGCAGTTCCGACGGGGACGAGCAGTACTTC. Its protein product is CASSSDGDEQYF.

This clone is deemed medium-sized. This sequence joins TRBV11-2 and TRBJ2-7; the match to TRBD1 covers 7 bases. After removal of 5 bases from V and 6 bases from J, the junction contained 7 bases not matched to a gene. The CDR3 length is 13 residues. Germline V CDR1 and CDR2: SGHAT, FQNNGV. The CDR3 reads CASSVTGSGEQYF. In DNA form, the CDR3 reads TGTGCCAGCAGCGTGACAGGGTCCGGCGAGCAGTACTTC.